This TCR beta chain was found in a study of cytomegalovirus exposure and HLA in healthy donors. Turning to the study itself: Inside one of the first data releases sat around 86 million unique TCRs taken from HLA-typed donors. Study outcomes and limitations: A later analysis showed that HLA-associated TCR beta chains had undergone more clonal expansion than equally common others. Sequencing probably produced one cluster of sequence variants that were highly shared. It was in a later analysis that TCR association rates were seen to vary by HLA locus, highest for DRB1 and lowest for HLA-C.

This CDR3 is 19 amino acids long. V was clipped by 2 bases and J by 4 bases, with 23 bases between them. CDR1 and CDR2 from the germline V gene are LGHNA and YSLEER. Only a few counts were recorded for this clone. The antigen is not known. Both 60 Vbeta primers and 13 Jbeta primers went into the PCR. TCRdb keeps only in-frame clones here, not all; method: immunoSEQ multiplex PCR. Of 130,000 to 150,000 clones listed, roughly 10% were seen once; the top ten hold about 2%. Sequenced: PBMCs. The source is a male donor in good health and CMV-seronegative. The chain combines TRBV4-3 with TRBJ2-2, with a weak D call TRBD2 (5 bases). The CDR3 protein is CASSQSKGSRGSGTGELFF. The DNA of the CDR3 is TGCGCCAGCAGCCAATCAAAGGGCAGTCGAGGGTCGGGCACCGGGGAGCTGTTTTTT.